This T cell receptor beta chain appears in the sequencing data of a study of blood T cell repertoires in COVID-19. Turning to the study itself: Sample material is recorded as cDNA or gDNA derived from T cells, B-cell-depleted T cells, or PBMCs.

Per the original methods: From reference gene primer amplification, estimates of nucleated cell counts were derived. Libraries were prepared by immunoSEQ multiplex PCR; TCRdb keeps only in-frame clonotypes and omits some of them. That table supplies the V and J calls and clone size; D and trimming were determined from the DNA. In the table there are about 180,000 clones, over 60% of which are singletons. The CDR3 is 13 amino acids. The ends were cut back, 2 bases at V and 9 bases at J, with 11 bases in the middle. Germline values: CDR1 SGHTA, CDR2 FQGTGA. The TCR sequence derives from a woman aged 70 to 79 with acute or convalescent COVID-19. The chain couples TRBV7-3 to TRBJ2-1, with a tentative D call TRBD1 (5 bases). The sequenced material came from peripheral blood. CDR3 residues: CASSLSDRSEQFF. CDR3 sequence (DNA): TGTGCCAGCAGCTTATCTGACAGATCTGAGCAGTTCTTC.